Below, one T cell receptor (beta chain) is given with its context. Noted treatment: randomized to nivolumab then ipilimumab (arm A) or the reverse (arm B). Patients had received no earlier DNA-damaging chemotherapy. Germline CDR1 is MDHEN and CDR2 is SYDVKM. V dropped 5 bases and J dropped 8 bases, with 12 bases sitting between them. The CDR3 length is 12 residues. These data belong to a study of sequential checkpoint blockade in melanoma. The data were produced by immunoSEQ multiplex PCR, yet TCRdb's version contains in-frame clones alone and is incomplete. There are some 20,000 clones in the sample; 70% to 80% occur only once, and around two fifths lies in the top ten.

The sample in question was CD8+ T cells sorted from blood (inferred from file names), obtained from a patient given nivolumab and ipilimumab in sequence. The clonotype was recovered from a human donor with melanoma. The chain is built from TRBV28 and TRBJ1-2; D gene unclear. The CDR3 sequence is CASSAGKVGYTF. CDR3 coding DNA: TGTGCCAGCAGTGCCGGTAAAGTCGGCTACACCTTC.